This record looks at one T cell receptor (beta chain) sequence and its context. TCRdb keeps only in-frame clones here, not all; method: immunoSEQ multiplex PCR. The table lists about 680,000 clones, under 95% of them singletons. These data originate in a study of shared clonotypes between healthy human individuals. V shed 1 base and J 3 bases; nucleotides not matched to a gene: 3. CDR3 length: 14 residues. Germline V gives CDR1 WNHNN, CDR2 SYGVQD (reference sequence). Naive-designated CD8 cells lacked CD45RO, were positively enriched for CCR7, and omitted terminally differentiated effector memory CD45RA+ cells.

The gene calls are TRBV10-1 and TRBJ2-7; 7 bases line up with TRBD2. Sequences were obtained from naive CD8+ T cells sorted from blood. This clonotype originated in a man aged 30 to 45 in good health. The CDR3 reads CASSELSSGYEQYF. The CDR3 DNA sequence: TGCGCCAGCAGTGAGTTGTCTAGCGGCTACGAGCAGTACTTC.